A single sample is the source of the 6 T cell receptor beta chains below, sequenced in a study of T-cell memory formation after mild COVID-19. One entry per CDR3 protein results from TCRdb running MiXCR on the 5' RACE reads. This table holds 400,000 or so distinct CDR3 sequences, roughly 20% found once. Material: PBMCs or a T cell subset sorted from them (not recorded which). Receptors originate from an adult woman who had mild COVID-19 (a few samples of this study predate the infection). Cell type and time point are not known.

This clonotype appeared many times. The chain combines TRBV7-9 with TRBJ2-7; 10 bases align to TRBD1. The CDR3 is 15 residues long. The germline V gene encodes CDR1 SEHNR and CDR2 FQNEAQ (reference sequence). With 3 bases clipped from V and 3 bases from J, the junction kept 5 bases outside the gene matches. CDR3 DNA sequence: TGTGCCAGCAGCTTGGGTTGGGACAGGGGCTACGAGCAGTACTTC. Its protein is CASSLGWDRGYEQYF.

V usage is TRBV9 and J usage is TRBJ2-5, with D tentatively TRBD1 (6 bases). The length of the CDR3 is 16 residues. Per germline, CDR1 SGDLS and CDR2 YYNGEE. With 4 bases removed from V and 4 bases from J, the gap between germline ends came to 20 bases. CDR3 DNA: TGTGCCAGCAGCCCAACCGCAGGGGTTCAAGGAGAGACCCAGTACTTC. Residues: CASSPTAGVQGETQYF.

This clonotype showed up just a few times. The chain recombines TRBV7-2 with TRBJ1-1; weak D call: TRBD1 (6 bases). CDR1 and CDR2 (germline): SGHTA, FQGNSA. The ends were cut back, 5 bases at V and 4 bases at J, with 14 bases in the middle. The CDR3 loop spans 14 amino acids. The CDR3 DNA reads as TGTGCCAGCAGCCAACAGGGTGGTAGCACTGAAGCTTTCTTT. Its protein product is CASSQQGGSTEAFF. Full variable domain (rest looked up from reference TRBV7-2 and TRBJ1-1): GAGVSQSPSNKVTEKGKDVELRCDPISGHTALYWYRQSLGQGLEFLIYFQGNSAPDKSGLPSDRFSAERTGGSVSTLTIQRTQQEDSAVYLCASSQQGGSTEAFFGQGTRLTVV.

V usage is TRBV5-1 and J usage is TRBJ1-2; unclear D gene. This CDR3 spans 14 amino acids. Germline CDR1 is SGHRS and CDR2 is YFSETQ. Between the trimmed V and J ends, which lost 0 bases and 4 bases, there was a span of 10 bases. CDR3 region: CASSLGPPAYGYTF. The CDR3 DNA reads as TGCGCCAGCAGCTTGGGACCCCCTGCCTATGGCTACACCTTC.

In this sample, this clonotype turned up a few times. The V and J genes are TRBV6-5 and TRBJ1-4; 8 positions agree with TRBD1. After removal of 7 bases from V and 5 bases from J, the junction contained 9 bases not matched to a gene. This CDR3 is 15 amino acids long. From germline, CDR1 is MNHEY and CDR2 SVGAGI. Here the CDR3 reads CASTRDRGLNEKLFF. CDR3 nucleotide sequence: TGTGCCAGCACCCGAGACAGGGGCCTAAATGAAAAACTGTTTTTT.

The CDR3 sequence: CASSWVNTGELFF. The CDR3 region has the DNA TGTGCCAGCAGCTGGGTGAACACCGGGGAGCTGTTTTTT. The rearrangement joins TRBV5-6 to TRBJ2-2, with D unclear. The ends were cut back, 3 bases at V and 1 base at J, with 4 bases in the middle. The CDR3 has 13 amino acids. The V gene's germline CDR1 is SGHDT and CDR2 YYEEEE.